This T cell receptor (beta chain) was documented in a study of CD8 T cells in ankylosing spondylitis. General study points: Within ankylosing spondylitis blood, a TCR beta motif made up of seven to nine highly homologous variants appeared to be characteristic.

Of note for this clonotype: Its antigen is currently unknown.

Germline V CDR1 and CDR2: GTSNPN, SVGIG (reference sequence). The CDR3 is 13 residues long. V lost 6 bases to trimming and J lost 9 bases, with 18 bases between them. TCR beta libraries were made by quantitative 5'-RACE with molecular barcodes. MiXCR, run by TCRdb on the 5' RACE reads, gives a single entry per CDR3 protein. The data contain around 440,000 distinct CDR3 sequences, approximately 17% of them singletons. This chain uses TRBV30 with TRBJ2-1; perhaps TRBD2 as D (6 bases). This receptor was obtained from a male donor with ankylosing spondylitis. Sequenced sample: blood, either unsorted or a sorted T cell fraction (not recorded which). The CDR3 here is CACPNPRGVEQFF. CDR3 bases: TGTGCCTGCCCTAACCCGCGGGGAGTTGAGCAGTTCTTC. Full variable domain (remainder filled in from reference TRBV30 and TRBJ2-1): SQTIHQWPATLVQPVGSPLSLECTVEGTSNPNLYWYRQAAGRGLQLLFYSVGIGQISSEVPQNLSASRPQDRQFILSSKKLLLSDSGFYLCACPNPRGVEQFFGPGTRLTVL.